This TCR beta chain was identified during a study of blood T cell repertoires in COVID-19 (TCRdb year 2020). Background on the whole study: Collaborator samples came from the United States, Italy and Spain and covered acute and convalescent phases of COVID-19. The material from the prospective study consisted of cDNA or gDNA derived from T cells, B-cell-depleted T cells, or PBMCs. The dataset comprised deeply sampled blood TCRbeta repertoires from subjects exposed to, actively infected with, or recovered from COVID-19. The repertoires were made available in a free public database intended to serve as a resource for research on the immune response to SARS-CoV-2. The samples were drawn from the first 160 participants of the ongoing ImmuneRACE study and from 1,254 subjects provided by 6 global collaborators. Sample metadata almost always included a de-identified subject ID, COVID-19 status, age in years and sex. HLA class I and class II types, where available, came from metadata supplied by the sample provider rather than from assay-based typing.

Each collaborating institution followed its own protocols to collect whole blood in K2EDTA tubes. Collaborator samples were shipped for TCRbeta analysis as frozen whole blood, isolated PBMCs, or DNA extracted from either sample type. On this clone itself: Its antigen is not yet known. The record has no base qualities; no much larger clone is one base away.

TCRbeta CDR3 regions were amplified from genomic DNA by means of the immunoSEQ Assay, a bias-controlled multiplex PCR. In the source study's methods: Within the assay, amplification of reference gene primers was used to estimate how many nucleated cells each sample contained. Sequence reads were collapsed and filtered to measure the absolute abundance of every unique TCRbeta CDR3 rearrangement. Productive Simpson clonality was computed per sample as the square root of Simpson's diversity index over productive rearrangements. TCRdb limited this immuneACCESS table to in-frame rearrangements with V and J called. A share of clones is missing; checked studies link under half to unresolved V genes, and the rest is unexplained. V and J calls plus clone size are reproduced from that table; the DNA served to infer D and trimming. The sample has 110,000 or so clones on record, 85% of them singletons. The ten biggest clones cover around 13% of the sample.

The CDR3 numbers 12 residues from cysteine through phenylalanine. Only the CDR3 region is kept as DNA, spanning 36 bases read in frame from base 1. CDR1 and CDR2, per the germline V gene, are ENHRY and SYGVKD. Germline trimming: 10 bases from V, 3 bases from J; junction bases outside gene matches: 4. Results the study describes overall, beyond this receptor: How much clinical and demographic metadata was included differed by source and by participant, and the metadata was provided uncurated.

This receptor was obtained from a human donor in a cohort sampled during active COVID-19. The specimen sequenced was peripheral blood. In this chain, TRBV10-3 is recombined with TRBJ2-7, with 9 bases aligning to TRBD1. The DNA sequence reads TGTGCCACCGGGACAGGGATCTACGAGCAGTACTTC. Its protein is CATGTGIYEQYF.